This T cell receptor beta chain was captured by sequencing in a study of T cell changes during pregnancy in multiple sclerosis (dated by TCRdb to the late 2010s). Some background on the complete study: In women with multiple sclerosis, the researchers looked at how the T cell repertoire shifted as pregnancy progressed.

The receptor library was made with the immunoSEQ multiplex PCR assay. TCRdb obtained this table from immuneACCESS and retained in-frame rearrangements with V and J assigned. These tables miss some clones; where compared with another copy, unresolved V genes account for less than half of the shortfall, and the remainder is unexplained. The sample has about 92,000 clones on record, about 92% of them singletons. The top ten constitute over 1.5% of the sample. The germline V gene provides CDR1 SGDLS and CDR2 YYNGEE. The junction shows trimming of 0 bases on V and 0 bases on J, and the gene matches do not reach 1 base of it. The CDR3 has 17 amino acids, counting the end cysteine and phenylalanine. Just the 51-base CDR3 DNA is kept, in frame starting at base 1. Notes on this clone: Its antigen is still unknown. No much larger clone exists at a distance of one base, and base qualities are not known.

The sequences come from peripheral blood, collected in the first trimester of pregnancy. The chain is assembled from TRBV9 and TRBJ2-1; 12 junctional bases match TRBD2. The TCR comes from a female donor with multiple sclerosis, enrolled in a pregnancy study. Here the CDR3 is given as CASSVGTSGNSYNEQFF. The sequenced DNA is TGTGCCAGCAGCGTAGGGACTAGCGGGAACTCCTACAATGAGCAGTTCTTC. Reference TRBV9 and TRBJ2-1 genes cover what lies past the CDR3, so the full variable domain is DSGVTQTPKHLITATGQRVTLRCSPRSGDLSVYWYQQSLDQGLQFLIQYYNGEERAKGNILERFSAQQFPDLHSELNLSSLELGDSALYFCASSVGTSGNSYNEQFFGPGTRLTVL.